The 3 T cell receptor beta chains given below trace back to one sample, sequenced in a study of shared clonotypes between healthy human individuals. Assay used: immunoSEQ multiplex PCR; TCRdb lists only in-frame clones, some missing. Counted here are some 2,000,000 clones, roughly 94% occurring once; the ten biggest clones make up about 0.13%. What was sequenced was naive CD4+ T cells sorted from blood. Subset meaning: CD45RA+ positively selected. The receptors were gathered from a man younger than 35 in good health.

The chain employs TRBV30 and TRBJ1-6; no definite D call. With 1 base removed from V and 10 bases from J, the gap between germline ends came to 11 bases. There are 13 residues in the CDR3. The germline CDR1 and CDR2 sequences are GTSNPN and SVGIG (reference sequence). The DNA of the CDR3 is TGTGCCTGGAGTGCTAATATTGGGTCACCCCTCCACTTT. It encodes CAWSANIGSPLHF. The whole variable domain, remainder taken from reference TRBV30 and TRBJ1-6, is SQTIHQWPATLVQPVGSPLSLECTVEGTSNPNLYWYRQAAGRGLQLLFYSVGIGQISSEVPQNLSASRPQDRQFILSSKKLLLSDSGFYLCAWSANIGSPLHFGNGTRLTVT.

The chain couples TRBV2 to TRBJ2-1, with 11 bases aligning to TRBD2. The CDR3 contains 15 residues. After removal of 4 bases from V and 8 bases from J, the junction contained 7 bases not matched to a gene. Germline V gives CDR1 SNHLY, CDR2 FYNNEI. In nucleotides, the CDR3 is TGTGCCAGCAGTGGTCCCCTAGCGGGAGGAGATGAGCAGTTCTTC. Its translation: CASSGPLAGGDEQFF.

V is TRBV5-4 and J is TRBJ1-1; 10 nucleotides agree with TRBD1. The junction had 4 bases not matched to a gene; V was cut back by 2 bases and J by 0 bases. CDR3 length: 16 amino acids. CDR1 and CDR2 from the germline V gene are SGHNT and YYREEE (reference sequence). CDR3 sequence reads: CASSFGTGDLNTEAFF. CDR3 DNA: TGTGCCAGCAGCTTTGGGACAGGGGATTTGAACACTGAAGCTTTCTTT. Full variable domain (rest looked up from reference TRBV5-4 and TRBJ1-1): ETGVTQSPTHLIKTRGQQVTLRCSSQSGHNTVSWYQQALGQGPQFIFQYYREEENGRGNFPPRFSGLQFPNYSSELNVNALELDDSALYLCASSFGTGDLNTEAFFGQGTRLTVV.